The sequence of this T cell receptor (beta chain) was determined in a study of graft-versus-host responses after intestinal transplantation. This CDR3 region has 15 residues. The germline gives CDR1 SGHTA, CDR2 FQGNSA. The V and J ends lost 3 bases and 4 bases respectively, with 13 bases between them. Graft tissue was processed to release intraepithelial and lamina propria lymphocytes. Some clones are missing from TCRdb's copy, which holds only in-frame ones; the method was immunoSEQ multiplex PCR. The sample contains over 60,000 clones, roughly 89% of which appear only once. The TCR sequence derives from a human patient who received an intestinal transplant, so some T cells may come from the graft donor. The sample was ileum tissue, taken approximately 370 days after transplant. The V call is TRBV7-2, the J call TRBJ2-1; D perhaps matches TRBD2 (6 bases). CDR3 DNA: TGTGCCAGCAGCTTCATTGGGACTCCATACAATGAGCAGTTCTTC. It yields the protein CASSFIGTPYNEQFF.